The 17 T cell receptor beta chains in this list originate from one sample, sequenced in a study of blood T cell repertoires in COVID-19. Profiling relied on immunoSEQ multiplex PCR, and the TCRdb table lists in-frame clones only, not all of them. The sample has roughly 13,000 clones, roughly 85% seen once. Sequences were obtained from peripheral blood. All receptors come from a man aged 40-49 years with active or convalescent COVID-19.

The chain combines TRBV24-1 with TRBJ2-1; D is unresolved. The CDR3 runs 12 residues. Germline assignment: CDR1 KGHDR and CDR2 SFDVKD. Trimming left V 6 bases short and J 8 bases short, with 10 bases between. CDR3 loop: CATSRHSDEQFF. Written as DNA, the CDR3 is TGTGCCACCAGTCGTCACTCCGATGAGCAGTTCTTC.

The chain employs TRBV5-1 and TRBJ1-6; D perhaps matches TRBD1 (5 bases). Germline lookup yields CDR1 SGHRS and CDR2 YFSETQ. V lost 4 bases and J 7 bases, leaving 15 bases between the germline ends. CDR3 size: 15 residues. The chain's CDR3 is CASSALGGDNSPLHF. In nucleotides, the CDR3 is TGCGCCAGCAGCGCTCTGGGGGGAGACAATTCACCCCTCCACTTT.

Points on this clone: One junction end disagrees with the germline gene, perhaps due to a read error. CDR3 DNA: TGTGCCAGCACTTACCGCTCTACAGGGGGCAATGAGCAGTTCTTC. Protein: CASTYRSTGGNEQFF. This rearrangement joins TRBV6-2 or TRBV6-3 to TRBJ2-1, with 8 bases identical to TRBD1. Germline CDR1 reads MNHEY; CDR2 reads SVGEGT. The CDR3 runs to 15 residues.

In DNA form, the CDR3 reads TGTGCCAGCAGCCGACCGACTAGCGGGGGGGGCACAGATACGCAGTATTTT. This gives the protein CASSRPTSGGGTDTQYF. This chain links TRBV5-4 with TRBJ2-3, with 14 nucleotides matching TRBD2. The CDR3 runs to 17 residues. CDR1 and CDR2 (germline): SGHNT, YYREEE (reference sequence). V lost 4 bases, J lost 1 base, and 5 bases stayed unmatched.

J is TRBJ2-1 and V is TRBV9, with TRBD1 matching over 7 bases. The CDR3 is 14 residues long. Trimming at V came to 3 bases and at J to 8 bases, leaving 8 bases not matched to a gene. Looked up from germline, CDR1 is SGDLS and CDR2 is YYNGEE. DNA of the CDR3: TGTGCCAGCAGCGCACTACAGGGGTCCGATGAGCAGTTCTTC. This codes for CASSALQGSDEQFF.

The chain links TRBV28 to TRBJ1-5, with D perhaps TRBD1 (5 bases). Trimming removed 6 bases from V and 11 bases from J, with 20 bases in between. Germline V gives CDR1 MDHEN, CDR2 SYDVKM. The CDR3 extends over 14 amino acids. The CDR3 region has the DNA TGTGCCAGCAGCCTGGGGGGGGGAGCCCAAACCCAGCATTTT. Amino acid sequence: CASSLGGGAQTQHF.

The rearrangement links TRBV2 to TRBJ1-2; the D is unclear. CDR1 is SNHLY and CDR2 is FYNNEI in the germline V gene. The CDR3 extends over 14 amino acids. Trimming took off 0 bases at V and 2 bases at J, with 7 bases between the two ends. CDR3 loop: CASSEAPGNYGYTF. The CDR3 coding sequence is TGTGCCAGCAGTGAAGCACCGGGAAACTATGGCTACACCTTC.

The chain employs TRBV7-8 and TRBJ1-2; TRBD1 is a possible D gene (6 bases). The germline gives CDR1 SGHVS, CDR2 FQNEAQ. Trimming took off 5 bases at V and 3 bases at J, with 10 bases between the two ends. The CDR3 consists of 13 residues. The CDR3 spells CASSPQGYYGYTF. The DNA for the CDR3 is TGTGCCAGCAGCCCACAGGGTTACTATGGCTACACCTTC.

The chain employs TRBV4-3 and TRBJ1-3, with 7 bases identical to TRBD1. Germline CDR1 reads LGHNA; CDR2 reads YSLEER. J lost 4 bases, V lost 0 bases, and 9 bases had no gene match. The CDR3 contains 17 residues. DNA of the CDR3: TGCGCCAGCAGCCAAGACAGGACGGGGACAGACGGAAACACCATATATTTT. Amino acids: CASSQDRTGTDGNTIYF.

V usage is TRBV11-2 and J usage is TRBJ1-4; D remains ambiguous. The germline V gene has CDR1 SGHAT and CDR2 FQNNGV. This CDR3 has 12 residues. The V end lost 5 bases, the J end lost 8 bases, and 9 bases lay between the germline ends. In DNA form, the CDR3 reads TGTGCCAGCAGCCCAGCGGGGGAAAAACTGTTTTTT. This codes for CASSPAGEKLFF.

This clone was seen only once. The chain couples TRBV7-9 to TRBJ1-6, with 7 bases lining up with TRBD1. V dropped 3 bases and J dropped 6; count of bases not matched to a gene: 5. Germline V gene data show CDR1 as SEHNR and CDR2 as FQNEAQ (reference sequence). The CDR3 covers 15 residues. The CDR3 spells CASSFNRGGNSPLHF. CDR3 sequence (DNA): TGTGCCAGCAGCTTTAACAGGGGTGGTAATTCACCCCTCCACTTT.

This clone appeared a single time. The chain recombines TRBV19 with TRBJ1-4; 10 bases fit TRBD1. V trimming: 6 bases; J trimming: 7 bases; junction bases outside the gene matches: 14. Germline V gene data show CDR1 as LNHDA and CDR2 as SQIVND (reference sequence). CDR3 length: 17 amino acids. The CDR3 protein is CASRPPPPGQGSEKLFF. DNA for the CDR3: TGTGCCAGTAGGCCGCCTCCCCCGGGACAGGGGAGTGAAAAACTGTTTTTT.

The chain is built from TRBV28 and TRBJ1-4, with 9 nucleotides matching TRBD1. V was clipped by 4 bases and J by 8 bases; unmatched bases: 5. Germline values: CDR1 MDHEN, CDR2 SYDVKM. This CDR3 is 14 amino acids long. The CDR3 nucleotides are TGTGCCAGCAGTTCACAGGGGGCCGAGGAAAAACTGTTTTTT. This gives the protein CASSSQGAEEKLFF.

The chain has TRBV4-1 and TRBJ1-3; TRBD1 aligns across 7 bases. Trimming at V came to 0 bases and at J to 0 bases, leaving 5 bases not matched to a gene. Germline V lookup: CDR1 MGHRA, CDR2 YSYEKL. This CDR3 comprises 17 residues. CDR3 DNA: TGCGCCAGCAGCCAAGAATCGGGACAGATCTCTGGAAACACCATATATTTT. It codes for CASSQESGQISGNTIYF.

This clone was seen once. The V gene is TRBV6-5, the J gene TRBJ1-3, with D possibly being TRBD1 (6 bases). Germline values: CDR1 MNHEY, CDR2 SVGAGI. The CDR3 covers 14 residues. Trimming removed 0 bases from V and 4 bases from J, with 7 bases in between. CDR3 bases: TGTGCCAGCAGTTACTCCGGACAGGGAAACACCATATATTTT. Its protein is CASSYSGQGNTIYF.

This clone has only one observation. This chain links TRBV9 with TRBJ1-1; D not certain. The CDR3 runs 14 residues. The germline V gene has CDR1 SGDLS and CDR2 YYNGEE. The V end lost 0 bases, the J end lost 11 bases, and 17 bases lay between the germline ends. As DNA, the CDR3 is TGTGCCAGCAGCGTAGAGGCAGGAGGAAGTACGGCTTTCTTT. This encodes CASSVEAGGSTAFF.

This chain connects TRBV16 to TRBJ1-4; D is possibly TRBD1 (6 bases). Deletions cut 3 bases from V and 8 bases from J, with 19 bases between. Germline CDR1 reads KGHSY; CDR2 reads FQNENV. CDR3 length: 16 amino acids. This CDR3 is CASSQDPGAAVEKLFF. CDR3 DNA sequence: TGTGCCAGCAGCCAGGACCCAGGGGCAGCTGTGGAAAAACTGTTTTTT.